The clone carrying this TCR beta chain occurred once. Its antigen is not identified. This CDR3 has 14 residues. Germline CDR1 is MNHEY and CDR2 is SVGEGT. V lost 7 bases to trimming and J lost 4 bases; unmatched junction nucleotides: 8. TCR alpha and TCR beta cDNA libraries with sample barcodes and UMIs came from 5'RACE using constant-segment primers. TCRdb used MiXCR to reprocess the 5' RACE reads, holding one entry per CDR3 protein. The sample carries 100,000 to 150,000 distinct CDR3 sequences, about a sixth recorded once. The record originates from a study of T-cell memory formation after mild COVID-19. Study information: In these data, TCR clusters were largely donor specific.

Broader study findings: Contracting CD4+ clones were located mainly in CM and EM, and CD8+ clones in EMRA. Memory sampled before infection contained some responding clones, suggesting cross-reactive memory joined.

The source of this sequence is a man between 18 and 35 years old who had mild COVID-19 (a few samples of this study predate the infection). Cell type and time point are not known. Sequencing was carried out using PBMCs or a T cell subset sorted from them (not recorded which). The chain has TRBV6-2 or TRBV6-3 and TRBJ2-5; 8 nucleotides agree with TRBD2. CDR3 sequence reads: CASTPTLAGETQYF. DNA of the CDR3: TGTGCCAGCACTCCGACGCTAGCGGGAGAGACCCAGTACTTC.